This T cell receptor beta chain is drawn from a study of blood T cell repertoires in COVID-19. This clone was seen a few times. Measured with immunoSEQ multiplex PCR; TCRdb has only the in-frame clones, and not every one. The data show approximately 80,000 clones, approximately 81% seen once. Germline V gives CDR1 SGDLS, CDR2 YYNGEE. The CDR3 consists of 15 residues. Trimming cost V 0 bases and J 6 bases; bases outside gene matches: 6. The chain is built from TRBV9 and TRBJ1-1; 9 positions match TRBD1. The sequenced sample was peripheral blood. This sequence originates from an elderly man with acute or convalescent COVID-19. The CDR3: CASSVEGDRVSEAFF. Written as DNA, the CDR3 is TGTGCCAGCAGCGTAGAGGGGGACAGGGTTTCTGAAGCTTTCTTT.